This T cell receptor (beta chain) was profiled in a study of identical twins. The cDNA had a unique molecular identifier and a template-switch universal primer site. TCRdb re-called the 5' RACE reads through MiXCR, storing one row per CDR3 protein. The sample includes about 1.7 million distinct CDR3 sequences, under 35% of them seen just once. About this clonotype: Its antigen remains unidentified.

General study results and limits: Cord blood's abundant beta clonotypes had fewer insertions, unlike memory repertoires.

Sequencing was done on a sample of cord blood. The source of this sequence is a newborn girl in good health.

CDR3 sequence reads: CSARDVPITSGAAGGSYEQYF. CDR3 coding DNA: TGCAGTGCTAGAGATGTCCCAATCACTAGCGGAGCAGCGGGGGGGTCCTACGAGCAGTACTTC. This chain uses TRBV20-1 with TRBJ2-7; TRBD2 matches at 10 bases. CDR3 size: 21 residues. J was trimmed by 1 base and V by 0 bases; bases with no gene match: 21. CDR1 and CDR2 (germline): DFQATT, SNEGSKA (reference sequence).